This TCR beta chain was identified during a study of cytotoxic CD8 clonotypes in ibrutinib-treated CLL. To note about this clone: Its antigen is not identified.

Using immunoSEQ multiplex PCR, the repertoire was profiled, and TCRdb retains in-frame clones only, with some absent. The table lists around 310,000 clones, around four fifths of them singletons. The study, taken as a whole, reports: Before falling back toward baseline at progression, clonality had risen at the time of ibrutinib response. Shared public clonotypes were rare, and on treatment they either got smaller or stayed the same. Sustained-remission patients were sampled at one set of times and progressing patients at different ones. Clonality correlated strongly with circulating CD8+ T cells and exceeded age-matched healthy donors at baseline.

Germline V gene lookup returns CDR1 GTSNPN and CDR2 SVGIG (reference sequence). The CDR3 is 11 amino acids. V was pared by 4 bases and J by 2 bases, with 5 bases between. This chain links TRBV30 with TRBJ1-1; D is undetermined. Sequencing was performed on PBMCs, taken before ibrutinib treatment. This clonotype was sampled from a human donor with chronic lymphocytic leukemia. CDR3 in amino acids: CAWKKNTEAFF. The CDR3 DNA follows: TGTGCCTGGAAGAAAAACACTGAAGCTTTCTTT.